A selection of T cell receptor beta chains follows, all from one sample in a study of T cell responses to AZD1222 COVID-19 vaccine. Some clones are missing from TCRdb's copy, which holds only in-frame ones; the method was immunoSEQ multiplex PCR. The repertoire holds about 120,000 clones, with 92% as singletons. Sequences were derived from peripheral blood, sampled on day 0 of AZD1222 vaccination. The source is an adult in good health. CDR3s include the opening cysteine and the closing phenylalanine or tryptophan. Each record gives: V gene, clone size, D gene, J gene, CDR3 protein, CDR3 DNA. A D gene is named only where the DNA matches it firmly. Size values are once, few and many counts, or a class for expanded clones, and some rows have none.

TRBV19	-	-	TRBJ2-5	CASTSRTGQETQYF	TGTGCCAGTACTTCACGGACCGGACAAGAGACCCAGTACTTC
TRBV7-9	-	TRBD1	TRBJ1-6	CASSYPTGGSSPLHF	TGTGCCAGCAGCTACCCGACAGGGGGAAGTTCACCCCTCCACTTT
TRBV5-4	-	-	TRBJ2-1	CASSRDLVNEQFF	TGTGCCAGCAGCCGGGATCTTGTCAATGAGCAGTTCTTC
TRBV5-4	-	-	TRBJ1-3	CASSLIGQDSGNTIYF	TGTGCCAGCAGCTTGATAGGGCAGGACTCTGGAAACACCATATATTTT
TRBV27	once	TRBD1	TRBJ1-1	CASSLWGDRGRRRAFF	TGTGCCAGCAGTTTATGGGGAGACAGGGGCAGGCGCCGGGCTTTCTTT
TRBV7-3	-	TRBD1	TRBJ1-1	CASSRSGQGSEAFF	TGTGCCAGCAGCAGATCCGGACAGGGCTCTGAAGCTTTCTTT
TRBV28	-	-	TRBJ1-1	CASSLTQGPEAFF	TGTGCCAGCAGTTTAACGCAGGGCCCTGAAGCTTTCTTT
TRBV19	-	TRBD1	TRBJ2-1	CASSNPGQNLYEQFF	TGTGCCAGTAGTAATCCGGGACAGAATCTTTATGAGCAGTTCTTC
TRBV3-1/TRBV3-2	-	TRBD1	TRBJ1-2	CASSQGVGTGESYTF	TGTGCCAGCAGCCAAGGGGTCGGGACAGGGGAGAGCTACACCTTC
TRBV4-1	-	-	TRBJ1-4	CASSQGRGTSNEKLFF	TGCGCCAGCAGCCAAGGGCGCGGGACAAGTAATGAAAAACTGTTTTTT
TRBV29-1	-	-	TRBJ2-1	CSVSIGGLYNEQFF	TGCAGCGTTAGCATCGGGGGCCTCTACAATGAGCAGTTCTTC
TRBV2	-	-	TRBJ1-1	CASSSYGSMNTEAFF	TGTGCCAGCAGTAGTTACGGCAGTATGAACACTGAAGCTTTCTTT
TRBV19	-	-	TRBJ1-3	CASRVNSGNTIYF	TGTGCCAGTCGCGTAAACTCTGGAAACACCATATATTTT
TRBV3-1/TRBV3-2	few	-	TRBJ1-5	CASSQGRQAQPQHF	TGTGCCAGCAGCCAAGGAAGACAGGCCCAGCCCCAGCATTTT
TRBV2	-	-	TRBJ1-2	CASTNEVKANYGYTF	TGTGCCAGCACTAACGAGGTCAAAGCTAACTATGGCTACACCTTC
TRBV7-9	-	-	TRBJ1-3	CAHRDIDNTIYF	TGTGCCCACCGGGACATAGACAACACCATATATTTT
TRBV7-2	-	TRBD1	TRBJ1-2	CASSLGQGVVYGYTF	TGTGCCAGCAGCTTAGGGCAGGGGGTGGTCTATGGCTACACCTTC
TRBV28	few	TRBD1	TRBJ1-2	CASSLRAGGNYGYTF	TGTGCCAGCAGCCTCCGCGCAGGGGGAAACTATGGCTACACCTTC
TRBV28	-	-	TRBJ2-1	CASSLSSAYNEQFF	TGTGCCAGCAGTTTATCGTCAGCTTACAATGAGCAGTTCTTC
TRBV28	-	-	TRBJ2-1	CASSLVRVVNNNEQFF	TGTGCCAGCAGTTTAGTCAGGGTTGTCAACAACAATGAGCAGTTCTTC
TRBV19	-	TRBD1	TRBJ1-1	CASRWTGVNTEAFF	TGTGCCAGTAGGTGGACAGGGGTAAACACTGAAGCTTTCTTT
TRBV29-1	-	-	TRBJ1-1	CSARQRNTEAFF	TGCAGCGCCCGGCAGAGGAACACTGAAGCTTTCTTT
TRBV5-1	-	TRBD1	TRBJ1-2	CASSFHTGGESSYTF	TGCGCCAGCAGCTTCCATACAGGGGGAGAATCGTCGTACACCTTC
TRBV10-3	-	-	TRBJ1-2	CAISPGRQNYGYTF	TGTGCCATCAGCCCGGGACGGCAAAACTATGGCTACACCTTC
TRBV19	-	TRBD2	TRBJ2-1	CASSKVGLAGTDNEQFF	TGTGCCAGTAGTAAGGTTGGGCTAGCGGGGACCGACAATGAGCAGTTCTTC
TRBV27	-	-	TRBJ2-2	CASSTPGLGGELFF	TGTGCCAGCAGTACCCCAGGGCTGGGCGGGGAGCTGTTTTTT
TRBV19	-	-	TRBJ1-6	CASSIDPDSPLHF	TGTGCCAGTAGTATAGATCCTGATTCACCCCTCCACTTT
TRBV2	-	-	TRBJ1-1	CASSDRTTNTEAFF	TGTGCCAGCAGTGACAGGACAACGAACACTGAAGCTTTCTTT
TRBV11-1	-	-	TRBJ1-1	CASSPTNTEAFF	TGTGCCAGCAGCCCCACGAACACTGAAGCTTTCTTT
TRBV11-3	-	TRBD1	TRBJ2-5	CASSFGRQGVDQETQYF	TGTGCCAGCAGCTTCGGCCGACAGGGGGTAGACCAAGAGACCCAGTACTTC
TRBV10-3	-	TRBD2	TRBJ2-1	CATRTSGRSTYNEQFF	TGTGCCACCCGGACTAGCGGGAGATCGACCTACAATGAGCAGTTCTTC
TRBV19	-	-	TRBJ1-5	CASSMFWGSSNQPQHF	TGTGCCAGTAGTATGTTTTGGGGGTCTAGCAATCAGCCCCAGCATTTT
TRBV7-2	-	TRBD1	TRBJ2-4	CASSSTQGIIQYF	TGTGCCAGCAGCTCCACACAGGGGATTATTCAGTACTTC
TRBV19	-	TRBD1	TRBJ1-6	CASGTGQGFSPLHF	TGTGCCAGTGGAACGGGACAGGGGTTTTCACCCCTCCACTTT
TRBV7-2	-	TRBD2	TRBJ2-3	CASSSRGGGTDTQYF	TGTGCCAGCAGCTCGCGGGGCGGGGGGACAGATACGCAGTATTTT
TRBV25-1	-	-	TRBJ1-1	CASSEGGGRAALGAFF	TGTGCCAGCAGTGAGGGGGGAGGCAGGGCCGCCCTGGGAGCTTTCTTT
TRBV7-9	-	-	TRBJ2-1	CASSPPSGEVPFF	TGTGCCAGCAGCCCCCCAAGCGGAGAAGTGCCGTTCTTC
TRBV7-8	-	-	TRBJ2-1	CASSSRTVLWEQFF	TGTGCCAGCAGCTCTAGGACAGTCCTCTGGGAGCAGTTCTTC
TRBV20-1	once	TRBD1	TRBJ1-2	CSASPPGTGQFYTF	TGCAGTGCTAGTCCTCCCGGGACAGGCCAATTTTATACCTTC
TRBV5-6	-	TRBD2	TRBJ2-2	CASSSRLLASTGELFF	TGTGCCAGCAGCTCTAGATTACTAGCGTCAACCGGGGAGCTGTTTTTT
TRBV30	-	TRBD2	TRBJ2-2	CAWSSGSVAGELFF	TGTGCCTGGAGTAGCGGGAGTGTCGCCGGGGAGCTGTTTTTT
TRBV24-1	-	TRBD1	TRBJ2-2	CATGDRATGELFF	TGTGCCACCGGGGACAGGGCAACCGGGGAGCTGTTTTTT
TRBV10-3	few	-	TRBJ2-2	CASATGNTGELFF	TGTGCCTCAGCAACTGGAAACACCGGGGAGCTGTTTTTT
TRBV10-3	once	TRBD1	TRBJ1-1	CAIAGGRGLNTEAFF	TGTGCCATCGCCGGTGGAAGGGGGCTCAACACTGAAGCTTTCTTT
TRBV6-1	-	TRBD1	TRBJ1-1	CASRPSGQSAFF	TGTGCCAGCAGGCCTTCGGGACAGTCAGCTTTCTTT
TRBV7-6	-	TRBD2	TRBJ2-1	CASSPSGSYNEQFF	TGTGCCAGCAGCCCTAGCGGGTCCTACAATGAGCAGTTCTTC
TRBV19	-	-	TRBJ1-2	CASRSINYGYTF	TGTGCCAGTCGAAGCATTAACTATGGCTACACCTTC